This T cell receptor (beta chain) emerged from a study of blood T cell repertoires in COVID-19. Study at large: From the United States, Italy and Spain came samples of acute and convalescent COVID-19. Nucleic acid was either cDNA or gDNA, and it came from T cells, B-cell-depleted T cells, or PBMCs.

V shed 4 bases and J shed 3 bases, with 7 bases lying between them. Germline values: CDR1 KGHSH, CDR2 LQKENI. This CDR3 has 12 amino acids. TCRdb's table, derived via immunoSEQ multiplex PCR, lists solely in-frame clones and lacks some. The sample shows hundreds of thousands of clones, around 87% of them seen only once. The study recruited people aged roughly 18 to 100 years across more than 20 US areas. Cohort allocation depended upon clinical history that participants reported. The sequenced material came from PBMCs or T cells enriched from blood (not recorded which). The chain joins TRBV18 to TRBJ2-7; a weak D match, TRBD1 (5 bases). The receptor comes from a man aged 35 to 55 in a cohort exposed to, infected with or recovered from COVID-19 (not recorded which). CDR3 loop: CASSRQNYEQYF. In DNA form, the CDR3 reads TGTGCCAGCTCACGACAGAACTACGAGCAGTACTTC.